These T cell receptor beta chains were read from a single sample in a study of memory CD4+ T cells and cytomegalovirus serostatus. Only in-frame clones appear in the TCRdb table, and some are missing; sequencing was by immunoSEQ multiplex PCR. The table shows over 65,000 clones, with more than 70% occurring only once. The sequenced sample consisted of memory CD4+ T cells from blood. The receptors were gathered from an adult in good health and CMV-seronegative. The CDR3 runs from the conserved cysteine through the conserved F or W.

v_call	j_call	cdr3_aa
TRBV6-6	TRBJ2-4	CASSSHALKDKNIQYF
TRBV30	TRBJ2-3	CAWSVDREDTQYF
TRBV7-9	TRBJ1-2	CASSPPAQGTYGYTF
TRBV2	TRBJ1-2	CASRGGLRGYTF
TRBV2	TRBJ2-1	CASTGLAGGSEQFF
TRBV19	TRBJ1-4	CASSIQPNEKLFF
TRBV2	TRBJ1-5	CASRQGLGQPQHF
TRBV2	TRBJ2-1	CASSVTGGLDEQFF
TRBV18	TRBJ2-5	CASSPPSGGKETQYF
TRBV6-5	TRBJ2-7	CASSYSLAGSSYEQYF
TRBV20-1	TRBJ2-7	CSIGGAYEQYF
TRBV9	TRBJ2-5	CASSNAHRVGATQYF
TRBV19	TRBJ1-6	CASSLPLSSYNSPLHF
TRBV6-1	TRBJ1-2	CASSPGQAYNYGYTF
TRBV30	TRBJ1-4	CACRWTGTDEKLFF
TRBV5-1	TRBJ2-3	CASSLEVPGQGGDTQYF
TRBV6-5	TRBJ1-3	CASSSGQGENTIYF
TRBV9	TRBJ2-7	CASSPGGPYEQYF
TRBV5-1	TRBJ2-7	CASSPERGAYEQYF
TRBV7-6	TRBJ1-6	CASSYYENSPLHF
TRBV10-3	TRBJ1-3	CAIRLGTSGNTIYF
TRBV7-8	TRBJ2-7	CASSPRGRGPTEWDF
TRBV6-6	TRBJ2-5	CASSRPGQGRETQYF
TRBV18	TRBJ2-3	CASSPPFDLAEADTQYF
TRBV7-9	TRBJ1-5	CASSLGGQGSNQPQHF
TRBV7-9	TRBJ1-1	CASSLGYEAFF
TRBV11-2	TRBJ1-1	CASSLVGGMNTEAFF
TRBV11-2	TRBJ1-2	CASSLVSSAGYTF
TRBV10-3	TRBJ1-1	CAISVGTENTEAFF
TRBV7-6	TRBJ1-1	CASRSGPMNTEAFF
TRBV20-1	TRBJ1-1	CSARMGTEAFF
TRBV2	TRBJ1-3	CASSFLSSGNTIYF
TRBV6-5	TRBJ1-2	CASSYYRANYGYTF
TRBV10-3	TRBJ1-5	CAISKDRKGGNQPQHF
TRBV19	TRBJ1-2	CASSPGQDFGYTF
TRBV30	TRBJ1-2	CAWTPGTASGYTF
TRBV11-2	TRBJ1-6	CASSLDRDSPLHF
TRBV11-2	TRBJ1-2	CASGSYYNYGYTF
TRBV19	TRBJ2-7	CASSPTTSRWEQYF
TRBV10-2	TRBJ1-1	CASRTGRRSEAFF
TRBV6-5	TRBJ1-2	CASKFRQGANGYTF
TRBV27	TRBJ1-1	CASSFLGRENTEAFF
TRBV7-3	TRBJ2-4	CASSPDRGNIQYF
TRBV7-2	TRBJ1-5	CASSLGPLANQPQHF